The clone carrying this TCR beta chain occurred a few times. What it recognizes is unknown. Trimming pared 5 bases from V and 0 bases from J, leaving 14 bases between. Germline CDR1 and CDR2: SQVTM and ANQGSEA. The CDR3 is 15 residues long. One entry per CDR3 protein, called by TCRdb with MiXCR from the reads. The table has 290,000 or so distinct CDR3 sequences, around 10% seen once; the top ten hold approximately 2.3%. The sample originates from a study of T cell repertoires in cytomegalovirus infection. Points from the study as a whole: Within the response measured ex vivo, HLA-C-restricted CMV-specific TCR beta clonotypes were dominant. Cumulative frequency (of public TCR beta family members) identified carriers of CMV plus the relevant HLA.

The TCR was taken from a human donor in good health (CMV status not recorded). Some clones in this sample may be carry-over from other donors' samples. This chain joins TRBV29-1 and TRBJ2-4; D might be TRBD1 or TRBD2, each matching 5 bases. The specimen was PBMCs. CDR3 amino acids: CSVKRGELAKNIQYF. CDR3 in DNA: TGCAGCGTTAAGAGAGGGGAACTAGCCAAAAACATTCAGTACTTC.